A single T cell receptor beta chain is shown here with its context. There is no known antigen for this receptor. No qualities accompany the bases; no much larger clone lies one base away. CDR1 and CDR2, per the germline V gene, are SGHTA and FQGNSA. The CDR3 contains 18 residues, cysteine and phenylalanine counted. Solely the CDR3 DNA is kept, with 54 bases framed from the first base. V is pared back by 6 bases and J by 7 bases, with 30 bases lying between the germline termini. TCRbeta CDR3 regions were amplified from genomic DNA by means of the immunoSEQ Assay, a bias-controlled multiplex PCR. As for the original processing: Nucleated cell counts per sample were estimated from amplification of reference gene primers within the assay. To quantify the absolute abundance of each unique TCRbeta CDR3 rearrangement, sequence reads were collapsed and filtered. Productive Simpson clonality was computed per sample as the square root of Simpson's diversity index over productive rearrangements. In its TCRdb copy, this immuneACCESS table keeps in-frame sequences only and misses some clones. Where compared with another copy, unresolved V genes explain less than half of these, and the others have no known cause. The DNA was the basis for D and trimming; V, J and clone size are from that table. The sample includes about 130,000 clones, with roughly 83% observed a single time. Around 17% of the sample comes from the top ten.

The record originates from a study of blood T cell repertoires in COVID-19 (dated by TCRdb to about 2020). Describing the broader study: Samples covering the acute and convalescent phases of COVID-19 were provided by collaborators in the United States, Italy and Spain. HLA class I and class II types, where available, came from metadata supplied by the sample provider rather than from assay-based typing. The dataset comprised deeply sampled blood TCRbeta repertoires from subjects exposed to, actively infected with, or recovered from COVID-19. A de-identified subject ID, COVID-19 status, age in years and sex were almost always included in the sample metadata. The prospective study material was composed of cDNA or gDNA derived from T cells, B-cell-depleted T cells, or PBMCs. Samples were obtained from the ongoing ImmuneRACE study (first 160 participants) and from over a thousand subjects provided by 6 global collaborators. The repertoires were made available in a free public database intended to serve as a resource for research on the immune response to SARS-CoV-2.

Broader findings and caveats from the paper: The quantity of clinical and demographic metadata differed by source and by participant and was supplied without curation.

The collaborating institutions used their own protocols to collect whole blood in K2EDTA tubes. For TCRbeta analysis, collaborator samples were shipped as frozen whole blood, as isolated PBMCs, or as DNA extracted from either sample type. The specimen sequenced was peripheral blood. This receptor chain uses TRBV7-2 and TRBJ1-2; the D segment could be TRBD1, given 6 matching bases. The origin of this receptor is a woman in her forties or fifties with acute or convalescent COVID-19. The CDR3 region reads CASRILSPGPTKGGGYTF. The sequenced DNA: TGTGCCAGCAGGATACTTTCACCGGGACCCACCAAAGGGGGTGGCTACACCTTC.